This TCR beta chain was profiled in a study of shared clonotypes between healthy human individuals. Produced via immunoSEQ multiplex PCR; TCRdb's table is partial and in-frame only. The top ten clones hold approximately 1.2% of a sample with around 2,000,000 clones, 85% to 95% of them seen once. The germline CDR1 and CDR2 sequences are MNHEY and SVGAGI. The CDR3 is 13 residues long. V lost 3 bases and J lost 0, with 5 bases in between. Regarding this clone: Other DNA sequences of this sample code for an identical CDR3.

Naive CD8 isolation took CD45RO-negative cells positively selected for CCR7 and excluded terminally differentiated effector memory CD45RA+ cells. The sequence derives from a man between 18 and 35 years old in good health. The chain couples TRBV6-5 to TRBJ1-1, with D unclear. The sample consisted of naive CD8+ T cells sorted from blood. CDR3 DNA: TGTGCCAGCAGTTATAGGCTGAACACTGAAGCTTTCTTT. Amino acids: CASSYRLNTEAFF.